One T cell receptor (beta chain) is described in this entry. The CDR3 is made up of 15 amino acids. CDR1 and CDR2 (germline): MDHEN, SYDVKM. The entry originates in a study of blood T cells in healthy people across ages. It was with a sample-barcoded 5' primer and a J-beta primer mix that a second PCR of roughly 7 to 12 cycles was run. TCRdb independently ran MiXCR on the 5' RACE reads; one entry per CDR3 protein. The sample lists under 2 million distinct CDR3 sequences; about 31% were seen once. The receptor was isolated from a woman under 40 in good health. The sequenced sample was blood. This chain connects TRBV28 to TRBJ2-5; 8 bases align to TRBD2. The J call could be wrong; TRBJ2-7 is a better fit for the DNA end. CDR3 sequence: CASSSPGLVSHEQYF. CDR3 in DNA: TGTGCCAGCAGTTCACCGGGACTAGTTTCCCACGAGCAGTACTTC.